This T cell receptor (beta chain) originates from a study of OX40 agonist ivuxolimab in advanced cancers. On the study more broadly: Aged roughly 23 to 90 with a mean of around 60 years, they were 75% to 85% male. Having had anti-PD-1, anti-PD-L1 or anti-CTLA-4 therapy before was allowed, and roughly 40% had some.

On this clone: Its specificity is not known.

Study-wide results and caveats: Expanded clones belonging to CD8+ T cells outnumbered, on average, those of CD4+. Also present in some nonresponders was a low level of normalized T-cell clonal expansion.

Data came from immunoSEQ multiplex PCR; TCRdb stores just in-frame clones and leaves some out. The data show 60,000 to 65,000 clones, approximately 91% seen once. This TCR came from an adult with an advanced solid tumor such as melanoma, head and neck, liver or kidney cancer. The specimen was CD4+ or CD8+ T cells sorted from blood, collected in a trial of the OX40 agonist ivuxolimab.

The CDR3 is CASSMGANTEAFF. DNA for the CDR3: TGTGCCAGTAGTATGGGCGCGAACACTGAAGCTTTCTTT. This chain uses TRBV19 with TRBJ1-1, with no clear D. V was trimmed by 3 bases and J by 1 base, leaving 6 bases between them. CDR3 length: 13 residues. Germline V gene data show CDR1 as LNHDA and CDR2 as SQIVND (reference sequence).